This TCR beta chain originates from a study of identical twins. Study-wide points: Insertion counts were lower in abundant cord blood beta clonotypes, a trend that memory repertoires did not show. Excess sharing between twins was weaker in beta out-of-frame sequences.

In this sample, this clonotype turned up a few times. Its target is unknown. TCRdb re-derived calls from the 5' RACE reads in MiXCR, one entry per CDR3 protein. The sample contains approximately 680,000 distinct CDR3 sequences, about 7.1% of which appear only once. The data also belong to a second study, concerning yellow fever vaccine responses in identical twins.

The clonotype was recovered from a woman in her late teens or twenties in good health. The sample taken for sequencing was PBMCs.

The CDR3 nucleotides are TGTGCCACCACGATGGAAAGGGATGGACTTCCCTATCTTGAGCAGTACTTC. Protein product: CATTMERDGLPYLEQYF. The chain joins TRBV2 to TRBJ2-7, with D tentatively TRBD2 (5 bases). Trimming took 10 bases from V and 7 from J, leaving 32 bases between them. Germline V gene data show CDR1 as SNHLY and CDR2 as FYNNEI. The CDR3 spans 17 residues. Using reference TRBV2 and TRBJ2-7 for the parts outside the CDR3, the full variable domain is EPEVTQTPSHQVTQMGQEVILRCVPISNHLYFYWYRQILGQKVEFLVSFYNNEISEKSEIFDDQFSVERPDGSNFTLKIRSTKLEDSAMYFCATTMERDGLPYLEQYFGPGTRLTVT.